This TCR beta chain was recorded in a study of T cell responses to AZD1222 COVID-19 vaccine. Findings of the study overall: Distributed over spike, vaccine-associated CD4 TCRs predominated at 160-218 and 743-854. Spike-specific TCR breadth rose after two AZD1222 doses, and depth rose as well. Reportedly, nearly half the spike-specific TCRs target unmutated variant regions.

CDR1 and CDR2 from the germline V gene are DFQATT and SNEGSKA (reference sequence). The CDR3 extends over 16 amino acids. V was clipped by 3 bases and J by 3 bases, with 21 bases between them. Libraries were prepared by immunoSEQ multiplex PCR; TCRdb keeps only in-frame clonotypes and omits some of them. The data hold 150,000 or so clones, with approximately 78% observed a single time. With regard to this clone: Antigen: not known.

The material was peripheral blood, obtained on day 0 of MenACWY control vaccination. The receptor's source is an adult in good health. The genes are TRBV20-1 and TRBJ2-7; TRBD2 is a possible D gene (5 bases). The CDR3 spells CSASSEAALGDYEQYV. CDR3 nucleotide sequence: TGCAGTGCTAGTAGTGAGGCAGCCCTCGGGGACTACGAGCAGTACGTC.